The following is a TCR beta chain sequence with its context. The antigen it recognizes is unknown. No much larger clone is present one base from it, and per-base qualities are unavailable. Sequencing relied on an Illumina HiSeq 2500. TCR beta libraries were prepared by quantitative 5'-RACE with molecular barcodes. The published analysis was carried out like this. A new computational method, built on a probabilistic model of VDJ rearrangement, was used to identify disease-linked TCR variants. TCRdb handled the public reads itself, with Q25 trimming in fastp and clone calling in MiXCR, and kept productive beta chains. Rows matching on CDR3 protein sequence are summarized as one entry with the most common DNA and genes. The V and J calls shown here were made by TCRdb, not taken from the authors' results. Present in this sample are 400,000 or so distinct CDR3 sequences, roughly 26% of which were seen just once. The leading ten clones occupy over 0.8% of the sample.

This sample is drawn from a study of CD8 T cells in ankylosing spondylitis (dated by TCRdb to about 2017). Regarding the research as a whole: T cell receptor beta repertoires were profiled in healthy donors and ankylosing spondylitis patients so that disease-linked TCR variants could be found. Samples of peripheral blood were taken, and for ankylosing spondylitis patients, synovial fluid was collected as well. In total, the full study cohort was made up of roughly 100 healthy donors and 25 ankylosing spondylitis patients. Summary of the overall study and its limitations: The disease-linked clones had a CD8+ phenotype and were found at relatively low frequencies in peripheral blood. Some of the motif variants had been reported before in the synovial fluid and blood of reactive arthritis patients, a finding that suggests common disease-initiation mechanisms. According to the report, matched synovial fluid samples from ankylosing spondylitis patients were significantly enriched for the disease-linked clones. A TCR beta motif of several highly homologous amino acid variants appeared characteristic of blood from ankylosing spondylitis patients.

The CDR3 measures 15 amino acids from cysteine to phenylalanine. The DNA shown is the 45-base CDR3, in frame from base 1. Trimming at the junction amounts to 4 bases on V and 2 bases on J, and the germline ends lie 15 bases apart. CDR1 and CDR2 are drawn from the germline V gene: SGDLS, YYNGEE. The sequence derives from a male donor with ankylosing spondylitis. Material: blood, either unsorted or a sorted T cell fraction (not recorded which). Recombination joined TRBV9 with TRBJ1-1; the D region possibly corresponds to TRBD1 (6 bases align). The CDR3 in this case is CASSLRRGTNTEAFF. Here is the DNA: TGTGCCAGCAGCCTAAGGAGGGGGACTAACACTGAAGCTTTCTTT.